Below, 31 T cell receptor beta chains from the same sample are listed, as sequenced in a study of T cell responses to AZD1222 COVID-19 vaccine (dated by TCRdb to the early 2020s). The library was obtained by the immunoSEQ multiplex PCR assay. TCRdb retrieved this table from immuneACCESS and kept in-frame rearrangements only. Not all clones are present; in checked studies, unresolved V genes account for under half, and no reason is known for the remainder. Across this sample there are 150,000 to 200,000 clones, with 85% to 95% seen only once. Of the sample, around 4.3% is held by the ten largest clones. What the time point label conveys for this sample: baseline before first vaccination. Material: peripheral blood, obtained on day 0 of AZD1222 vaccination. The source of these receptors is an adult in good health.

This sequence joins TRBV19 and TRBJ2-6; possible D gene TRBD1, 6 bases. Germline values: CDR1 LNHDA, CDR2 SQIVND (reference sequence). This CDR3 comprises 14 residues. Trimming pared 4 bases from V and 2 bases from J, leaving 6 bases between. CDR3 in DNA: TGTGCCAGTAGTACAGGGGCTGGGGCCAACGTCCTGACTTTC. This gives the protein CASSTGAGANVLTF.

This clone was detected only once. CDR3 nucleotide sequence: TGTGCCAGCAGCCAGACCGGGATAAACCTAAATGAGCAGTTCTTC. Translation gives CASSQTGINLNEQFF. This chain joins TRBV7-9 and TRBJ2-1; tentatively, D is TRBD2 (5 bases). V lost 5 bases to trimming and J lost 7 bases, with 18 bases between them. The CDR3 loop spans 15 amino acids. The germline CDR1 and CDR2 sequences are SEHNR and FQNEAQ (reference sequence).

The chain employs TRBV2 and TRBJ2-7; D possibly corresponds to TRBD1 (5 bases). The CDR3 extends over 12 amino acids. Trimming pared 7 bases from V and 0 bases from J, leaving 7 bases between. Germline CDR1 SNHLY, CDR2 FYNNEI. The CDR3 DNA follows: TGTGCCAGCAAGACAGTCTCCTACGAGCAGTACTTC. Encoded protein: CASKTVSYEQYF.

The V gene is TRBV4-1, the J gene TRBJ2-2, with TRBD2 matching over 12 bases. The CDR3 contains 16 residues. V was pared by 4 bases and J by 6 bases, with 6 bases of the junction left unmatched. In germline, CDR1 is MGHRA, CDR2 YSYEKL. CDR3 in amino acids: CASSLRTSGVPGELFF. The CDR3, as DNA: TGCGCCAGCAGCCTTCGGACTAGCGGGGTACCCGGGGAGCTGTTTTTT.

The chain has TRBV6-5 and TRBJ2-5; 8 bases are a match to TRBD2. From germline, CDR1 is MNHEY and CDR2 SVGAGI. The CDR3 runs 14 residues. Trimming removed 7 bases from V and 5 bases from J; junction bases left unmatched: 9. CDR3 in amino acids: CASISPGGAETQYF. The CDR3 region has the DNA TGTGCCAGCATAAGCCCCGGGGGGGCGGAGACCCAGTACTTC.

The J gene is TRBJ2-7, the V gene TRBV5-1; D might be TRBD1 or TRBD2, each matching 5 bases. This CDR3 spans 13 amino acids. From germline, CDR1 is SGHRS and CDR2 YFSETQ. V was clipped by 3 bases and J by 2 bases, with 9 bases between them. The CDR3 nucleotides are TGCGCCAGCAGCTCCGGGACCCCCTACGAGCAGTACTTC. This sequence encodes CASSSGTPYEQYF.

The V gene is TRBV6-5, the J gene TRBJ1-4; 8 nucleotides match TRBD1. The CDR3 runs to 14 residues. J gave up 8 bases and V 10 bases, and 12 bases lay outside the gene matches. Looked up from germline, CDR1 is MNHEY and CDR2 is SVGAGI. The CDR3 nucleotides are TGTGCCACCACGTTGACAGGGGCAGAAGAAAAACTGTTTTTT. Translating it yields CATTLTGAEEKLFF.

The chain uses TRBV4-1 and TRBJ1-2, with TRBD1 as a possible D gene (5 bases). This CDR3 spans 15 amino acids. CDR1 and CDR2 (germline): MGHRA, YSYEKL. Trimming cost V 3 bases and J 2 bases, with 13 bases left between them. CDR3: CASSHQPTANYGYTF. Written as DNA, the CDR3 is TGCGCCAGCAGCCACCAGCCGACAGCGAACTATGGCTACACCTTC.

The chain links TRBV19 to TRBJ2-6; 9 bases map to TRBD1. The CDR3 is 19 amino acids. CDR1 is LNHDA and CDR2 is SQIVND in the germline V gene (reference sequence). V lost 5 bases and J lost 0; bases outside the gene matches: 11. The CDR3, as DNA: TGTGCCAGTAGTGCCTTCAGGGACAGGGTTTCCTCTGGGGCCAACGTCCTGACTTTC. It translates to CASSAFRDRVSSGANVLTF.

This chain joins TRBV7-9 and TRBJ2-5; D unclear. Per germline, CDR1 SEHNR and CDR2 FQNEAQ (reference sequence). Trimming pared 3 bases from V and 2 bases from J, leaving 16 bases between. The CDR3 spans 16 residues. The CDR3 bases are TGTGCCAGCAGCTTCCATCTCACGGAGCAGCAAGAGACCCAGTACTTC. Translation: CASSFHLTEQQETQYF.

CDR3 sequence reads: CASRDPGREYYGYTF. As DNA, the CDR3 is TGTGCCAGTAGAGACCCGGGTAGGGAGTACTATGGCTACACCTTC. This rearrangement joins TRBV19 to TRBJ1-2, with D uncertain. V was cut by 6 bases and J by 3 bases, with 17 bases left in between. CDR1 and CDR2 from the germline V gene are LNHDA and SQIVND (reference sequence). The CDR3 sequence is 15 residues long.

The V and J genes are TRBV4-2 and TRBJ1-2; no clear D. Between the trimmed V and J ends, which lost 1 base and 4 bases, there was a span of 13 bases. CDR3 size: 15 residues. From germline, CDR1 is LGHNA and CDR2 YNFKEQ. The CDR3 DNA is TGTGCCAGCAGCCAAGGGCCAGGAGGCGGCTATGGCTACACCTTC. It specifies CASSQGPGGGYGYTF.

V is TRBV18 and J is TRBJ2-1; 7 bases agree with TRBD1. The CDR3 extends over 13 amino acids. Per germline, CDR1 KGHSH and CDR2 LQKENI. Trimming at V came to 5 bases and at J to 6 bases, leaving 4 bases not matched to a gene. The CDR3 bases are TGTGCCAGCTCAAATAGGGACAGCAATGAGCAGTTCTTC. This gives the protein CASSNRDSNEQFF.

V and J are TRBV7-9 and TRBJ1-1; 8 positions match TRBD1. The CDR3 sequence is 15 residues long. V dropped 5 bases and J dropped 0; count of bases not matched to a gene: 5. The germline V gene has CDR1 SEHNR and CDR2 FQNEAQ (reference sequence). The DNA for the CDR3 is TGTGCCAGCAGCCCCGGGGACAGGATGAACACTGAAGCTTTCTTT. Protein sequence: CASSPGDRMNTEAFF.

This chain uses TRBV13 with TRBJ2-1; D remains unclear. Per germline, CDR1 PRHDT and CDR2 FYEKMQ (reference sequence). This CDR3 region has 13 residues. Trimming pared 5 bases from V and 10 bases from J, leaving 15 bases between. CDR3 loop: CASSLGAPKEQFF. The CDR3 DNA reads as TGTGCCAGCAGCCTCGGAGCCCCTAAAGAGCAGTTCTTC.

The chain couples TRBV29-1 to TRBJ1-4, with 10 bases that match TRBD1. CDR1 and CDR2 (germline): SQVTM, ANQGSEA. Unmatched junction bases numbered 12, after V lost 4 bases and J lost 7 bases. The CDR3 loop spans 16 amino acids. The DNA for the CDR3 is TGCAGCGTTGGGGAGATCTACGGGACAGGGGTTGAAAAACTGTTTTTT. Translated: CSVGEIYGTGVEKLFF.

V usage is TRBV6-6 and J usage is TRBJ1-5; 7 nucleotides agree with TRBD1. The germline gives CDR1 MNHNY, CDR2 SVGAGI (reference sequence). V trimming: 2 bases; J trimming: 4 bases; junction bases outside the gene matches: 8. The CDR3 is 16 amino acids. CDR3 sequence (DNA): TGTGCCAGCAGTTACGAAGGGGGCTCCGGGAATCAGCCCCAGCATTTT. It yields the protein CASSYEGGSGNQPQHF.

This chain links TRBV14 with TRBJ1-1, with TRBD1 identical over 9 bases. With 3 bases clipped from V and 1 base from J, the junction kept 30 bases outside the gene matches. CDR1 and CDR2 (germline): SGHDN, FVKESK. The CDR3 extends over 24 amino acids. The CDR3 DNA is TGTGCCAGCAGCCACGGGGATACAGGGGGCGCTGGGGTATGGGGACGACCTTCGAACACTGAAGCTTTCTTT. It is translated as CASSHGDTGGAGVWGRPSNTEAFF.

The J gene is TRBJ2-6, the V gene TRBV14; unclear D gene. V gave up 8 bases and J gave up 0 bases, with 5 bases separating them. The CDR3 spans 13 residues. Looked up from germline, CDR1 is SGHDN and CDR2 is FVKESK. As DNA, the CDR3 is TGTGCCAGCGACATCTCTGGGGCCAACGTCCTGACTTTC. Translation gives CASDISGANVLTF.

The genes are TRBV12-3 or TRBV12-4 and TRBJ1-5, with D possibly being TRBD1 (6 bases). This CDR3 has 13 residues. Trimming cost V 6 bases and J 7 bases, with 13 bases left between them. As DNA, the CDR3 is TGTGCCAGCAGAGGACAGTCCACCCAGCCCCAGCATTTT. It is translated as CASRGQSTQPQHF.

CDR3 DNA: TGTGCCACCAGCGCGGGACAGGGGGACTACGAGCAGTACTTC. Residues: CATSAGQGDYEQYF. The V call is TRBV15, the J call TRBJ2-7; TRBD1 aligns across 11 bases. Trimming cost V 5 bases and J 3 bases; bases outside gene matches: 3. The CDR3 has 14 residues. Germline loops: CDR1 LNHNV, CDR2 YYDKDF (reference sequence).

V and J are TRBV12-3 or TRBV12-4 and TRBJ2-3; D uncertain. Trimming shortened V by 6 bases and J by 1 base, and 8 bases separated the two germline ends. The CDR3 covers 13 residues. DNA for the CDR3: TGTGCCAGCAGCGCCATTGGCACAGATACGCAGTATTTT. It translates to CASSAIGTDTQYF.

This clone was detected once. V is TRBV9 and J is TRBJ1-1, with D unclear. Germline loops: CDR1 SGDLS, CDR2 YYNGEE. The CDR3 has 14 residues. V gave up 4 bases and J gave up 3 bases, with 13 bases separating them. The CDR3 protein is CASSPRAYDTEAFF. The DNA of the CDR3 is TGTGCCAGCAGCCCCCGCGCGTACGACACTGAAGCTTTCTTT.

In DNA form, the CDR3 reads TGTGCCAGCAGCACCCAGGGAGAGACCCAGTACTTC. This sequence encodes CASSTQGETQYF. J is TRBJ2-5 and V is TRBV7-9; maybe TRBD1 (5 bases). V lost 5 bases to trimming and J lost 4 bases, with 8 bases between them. The CDR3 contains 12 residues. Germline V gene sequence: CDR1 SEHNR, CDR2 FQNEAQ (reference sequence).

The rearrangement links TRBV5-4 to TRBJ1-1, with 7 bases identical to TRBD1. J lost 1 base, V lost 1 base, and 4 bases had no gene match. CDR3 size: 15 residues. Germline CDR1 reads SGHNT; CDR2 reads YYREEE (reference sequence). The CDR3 sequence is CASSLKGGWNTEAFF. The DNA of the CDR3 is TGTGCCAGCAGCTTGAAAGGGGGCTGGAACACTGAAGCTTTCTTT.

This rearrangement joins TRBV6-2 or TRBV6-3 to TRBJ1-1, with 9 bases that match TRBD1. The CDR3 covers 15 residues. Germline CDR1 and CDR2: MNHEY and SVGEGT. The V segment lost 1 base and the J segment 1 base; nucleotides outside the gene matches: 1. CDR3 DNA sequence: TGTGCCAGCAGTTACTTGGGACAGGGGAACACTGAAGCTTTCTTT. This encodes CASSYLGQGNTEAFF.

The rearrangement uses TRBV6-6 and TRBJ1-1; TRBD1 matches at 8 bases. CDR1 is MNHNY and CDR2 is SVGAGI in the germline V gene (reference sequence). The CDR3 length is 14 residues. J lost 4 bases, V lost 7 bases, and 8 bases had no gene match. The chain's CDR3 is CASNGQGGSTEAFF. CDR3 sequence (DNA): TGTGCCAGCAATGGACAGGGCGGGAGCACTGAAGCTTTCTTT.

The count of this clone is one. V usage is TRBV3-1 (or the pseudogene TRBV3-2) and J usage is TRBJ1-3; D possibly corresponds to TRBD1 (5 bases). V was clipped by 7 bases and J by 1 base, with 14 bases between them. CDR3 length: 15 residues. Germline CDR1 LGHDT, CDR2 YNNKEL (reference sequence). CDR3 sequence (DNA): TGTGCCAGCACCCCCCTCCAGGGATCTGGAAACACCATATATTTT. This translates into CASTPLQGSGNTIYF.

This chain joins TRBV7-2 and TRBJ1-2; 10 nucleotides line up with TRBD1. Trimming took 6 bases from V and 6 from J; bases not matched to a gene: 13. Germline V gene lookup returns CDR1 SGHTA and CDR2 FQGNSA. The length of the CDR3 is 16 residues. The CDR3 sequence is CASRDPRQGATNGYTF. CDR3 sequence (DNA): TGTGCCAGCAGGGATCCGCGACAGGGGGCGACAAATGGCTACACCTTC.

This chain connects TRBV5-1 to TRBJ2-2, with D possibly TRBD1 on 6 matching bases. Germline V gene data show CDR1 as SGHRS and CDR2 as YFSETQ. The CDR3 is 18 amino acids. V lost 4 bases and J 0 bases, leaving 19 bases between the germline ends. The CDR3 DNA follows: TGCGCCAGCAGCCAGACAGTAATTGGGGGCCCGAACACCGGGGAGCTGTTTTTT. Translating it yields CASSQTVIGGPNTGELFF. The variable domain in full, with the rest retrieved from reference TRBV5-1 and TRBJ2-2, is KAGVTQTPRYLIKTRGQQVTLSCSPISGHRSVSWYQQTPGQGLQFLFEYFSETQRNKGNFPGRFSGRQFSNSRSEMNVSTLELGDSALYLCASSQTVIGGPNTGELFFGEGSRLTVL.

The chain employs TRBV18 and TRBJ2-1, with D perhaps matching TRBD1 (5 bases). Trimming took 2 bases from V and 0 from J, leaving 8 bases between them. The CDR3 loop spans 15 amino acids. CDR1 and CDR2 (germline): KGHSH, LQKENI. Here the CDR3 reads CASSPGQSSYNEQFF. The CDR3 DNA reads TGTGCCAGCTCACCAGGACAAAGCTCCTACAATGAGCAGTTCTTC.